The present T cell receptor beta chain was sequenced within a study of blood T cell repertoires in COVID-19. At the level of the study: T cells, B-cell-depleted T cells, or PBMCs supplied cDNA or gDNA.

As originally analysed: Cell counts per sample came from amplifying reference gene primers. Data came from immunoSEQ multiplex PCR; TCRdb stores just in-frame clones and leaves some out. Clonal size and the V and J genes are those of that table, whereas D and trimming came from the DNA. The profile shows over 250,000 clones, approximately 85% of them singletons. V gave up 0 bases and J gave up 4 bases, with 10 bases separating them. This CDR3 contains 14 residues. CDR1 and CDR2 (germline): SGDLS, YYNGEE. The chain recombines TRBV9 with TRBJ1-1; tentatively, D is TRBD1 (6 bases). The source is an older woman with acute or convalescent COVID-19. Sequences were obtained from peripheral blood. In DNA, the CDR3 is TGTGCCAGCAGCGTAGAGGGAGGGGGCACTGAAGCTTTCTTT. The encoded protein is CASSVEGGGTEAFF.